This entry describes one T cell receptor (beta chain). Its antigen is still unknown. Per-base qualities were not stored, and no clone one base away is much larger. The germline V gene sets CDR1 to SGHRS and CDR2 to YFSETQ. The CDR3 contains 15 residues, cysteine and phenylalanine counted. Just CDR3 DNA is preserved here, 45 bases in frame from base 1. V has 0 bases trimmed and J has 3 bases trimmed; junction bases matching no gene number 3. In the prospective study, participants were about 18 to 95 years old, resided in 24 geographic areas of the United States, and were enrolled through a virtual design. In the prospective study, cohorts were assigned on the basis of participant-reported clinical history obtained from a screening survey and a study questionnaire. For ImmuneRACE Cohort 3, a participant was defined as recovered based on two consecutive negative NP/OP PCR tests, clearance by a healthcare professional, or resolution of symptoms. In the prospective study, mobile phlebotomists collected whole blood, serum and a nasopharyngeal or oropharyngeal swab from each participant. Over a roughly 2-month period, participants in the prospective study had the option of providing additional blood draws and questionnaires. Before DNA extraction, prospective study blood samples were shipped either frozen or at room temperature.

The data stem from a study of blood T cell repertoires in COVID-19 (TCRdb year 2020). Concerning the study at large: Samples covering the acute and convalescent phases of COVID-19 were provided by collaborators in the United States, Italy and Spain. The material from the prospective study consisted of cDNA or gDNA derived from T cells, B-cell-depleted T cells, or PBMCs. Deeply sampled blood TCRbeta repertoires from subjects exposed to, actively infected with, or recovered from COVID-19 were included in the dataset. The repertoires were released in a freely available public database meant as a resource for research on the immune response to SARS-CoV-2. Samples were obtained from the ongoing ImmuneRACE study (first 160 participants) and from over a thousand subjects provided by 6 global collaborators. The sample metadata nearly always contained a de-identified subject ID, COVID-19 status, age in years and sex. Where available, HLA class I and class II types were obtained from metadata supplied by the sample provider rather than from assay-based typing.

Study-wide conclusions, independent of this receptor: The amount of clinical and demographic metadata varied by source and participant and was provided uncurated.

The immunoSEQ Assay, a bias-controlled multiplex PCR, was used to amplify TCRbeta CDR3 regions from genomic DNA. Under the source paper's analysis protocol: Within the assay, amplification of reference gene primers was used to estimate how many nucleated cells each sample contained. To quantify the absolute abundance of each unique TCRbeta CDR3 rearrangement, sequence reads were collapsed and filtered. Productive Simpson clonality was computed per sample as the square root of Simpson's diversity index over productive rearrangements. TCRdb mirrors the immuneACCESS table, restricted to in-frame sequences. Some clones are absent from its copies; in checked studies, under half trace to an unresolved V gene, and the reason for the others is unknown. V and J calls and clone size are those listed in that table; D and trimming were worked out from the DNA. Recorded for this sample are 300,000 to 450,000 clones; about 90% of them occurred a single time. Together, the top ten hold 1.3% of the sample.

The sequence came from a young man who had recovered from COVID-19. Sequencing input: PBMCs or T cells enriched from blood (not recorded which). The receptor chain draws on TRBV5-1 and TRBJ1-5; TRBD1 agrees with 7 junctional bases. The nucleotide sequence reads as follows: TGCGCCAGCAGCTTGGGGACAGGTTTCAATCAGCCCCAGCATTTT. It codes for CASSLGTGFNQPQHF. This CDR3, with the reference TRBV5-1 and TRBJ1-5 proteins standing in past its ends, gives the full variable domain KAGVTQTPRYLIKTRGQQVTLSCSPISGHRSVSWYQQTPGQGLQFLFEYFSETQRNKGNFPGRFSGRQFSNSRSEMNVSTLELGDSALYLCASSLGTGFNQPQHFGDGTRLSIL.